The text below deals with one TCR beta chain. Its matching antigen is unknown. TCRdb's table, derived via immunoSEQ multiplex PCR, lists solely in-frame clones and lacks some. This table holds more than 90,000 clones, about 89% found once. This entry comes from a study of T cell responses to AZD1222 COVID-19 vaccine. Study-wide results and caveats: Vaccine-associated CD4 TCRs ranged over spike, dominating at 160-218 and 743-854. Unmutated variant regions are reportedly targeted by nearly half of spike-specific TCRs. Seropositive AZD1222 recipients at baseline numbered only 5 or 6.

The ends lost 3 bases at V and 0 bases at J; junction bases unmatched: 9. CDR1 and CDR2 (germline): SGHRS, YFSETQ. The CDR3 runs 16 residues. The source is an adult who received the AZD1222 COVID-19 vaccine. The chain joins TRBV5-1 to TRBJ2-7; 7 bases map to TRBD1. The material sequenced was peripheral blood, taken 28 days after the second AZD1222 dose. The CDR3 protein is CASSSSPGTVSYEQYF. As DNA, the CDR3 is TGCGCCAGCAGCTCCTCGCCCGGGACAGTCTCCTACGAGCAGTACTTC. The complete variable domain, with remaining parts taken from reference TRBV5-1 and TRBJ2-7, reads KAGVTQTPRYLIKTRGQQVTLSCSPISGHRSVSWYQQTPGQGLQFLFEYFSETQRNKGNFPGRFSGRQFSNSRSEMNVSTLELGDSALYLCASSSSPGTVSYEQYFGPGTRLTVT.